This T cell receptor (beta chain) came from a study of blood T cell repertoires in COVID-19. Study details: Samples taken during acute and convalescent COVID-19 were collected in the United States, Italy and Spain.

The CDR3 runs to 13 residues. The ends lost 7 bases at V and 9 bases at J; junction bases unmatched: 9. Germline V gene lookup returns CDR1 SGHNT and CDR2 YENEEA. Using immunoSEQ multiplex PCR, the repertoire was profiled, and TCRdb retains in-frame clones only, with some absent. The sample lists 200,000 to 300,000 clones; around four fifths were seen once. The genes are TRBV11-3 and TRBJ2-5; 9 bases match TRBD2. This clonotype was obtained from a woman aged 60-70 years with active or convalescent COVID-19. Sequencing used peripheral blood. The CDR3 loop is CASTVAGALAQYF. CDR3 nucleotides: TGTGCCAGCACTGTAGCGGGAGCATTGGCCCAGTACTTC.